Listed here is a single T cell receptor beta chain. Its antigen is not identified. Libraries used 5'RACE template switching adding universal primer site and UMIs. TCRdb reprocessed the 5' RACE reads; each CDR3 protein has one entry and no DNA is given. This sample's table has some 500,000 distinct CDR3 sequences. This specimen belongs to a study of T cells expressing NK-cell markers. At the level of the study: All TCR beta repertoires analysed originated from sorted CD3+CD56+NKG2C+, CD3+CD56+NKG2C- and CD3+CD56-NKG2C+ T cells. In the group of eight sequenced donors, seven were HCMV-seropositive and one was seronegative.

Overall study findings and caveats: Dominant NKG2C+ clonotypes accounted for about 1.0-8% of CD8+ T cells in six or seven donors.

The CDR3 is made up of 14 amino acids. Germline CDR1 reads MDHEN; CDR2 reads SYDVKM. The sequenced sample consisted of blood T cells: a sorted CD56 or NKG2C T cell subset, CD4+ or CD8+ T cells, or bulk PBMC T cells (not recorded which). The gene calls are TRBV28 and TRBJ2-1; TCRdb calls TRBD2, which cannot be checked without DNA. This TCR came from a woman in her forties or fifties in good health. The CDR3 sequence is CASSFVGGPYEQFF.